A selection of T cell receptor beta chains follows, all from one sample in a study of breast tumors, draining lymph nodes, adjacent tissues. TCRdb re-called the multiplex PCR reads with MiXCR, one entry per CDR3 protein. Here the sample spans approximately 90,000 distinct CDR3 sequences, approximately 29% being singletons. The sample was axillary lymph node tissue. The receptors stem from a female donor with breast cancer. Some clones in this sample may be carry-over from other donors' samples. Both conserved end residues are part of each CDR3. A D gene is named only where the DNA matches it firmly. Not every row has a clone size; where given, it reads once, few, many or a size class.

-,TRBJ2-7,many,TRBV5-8,TGTGCCAGCAGCTTGTCTCCGAGGGAGGAGAGCGAGCAGTACTTC,CASSLSPREESEQYF
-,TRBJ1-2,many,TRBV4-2,TGTGCCAGCAGCCAAGGTTGGGGGGACGAGGAGTCGCAAGGCTACACCTTC,CASSQGWGDEESQGYTF
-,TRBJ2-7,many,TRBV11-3,TGTGCCAGCAGCTATTCTCGAGGCGTTGGAGGCAACGAGCAGTACTTC,CASSYSRGVGGNEQYF
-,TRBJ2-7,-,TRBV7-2,TGTGCCAGCAGCCGGCCCGAGACTAGGTACGAGCAGTACTTC,CASSRPETRYEQYF
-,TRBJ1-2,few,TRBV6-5,TGTGCCAGCAGTAAAGGACGCCTTTATGGCTACACCTTC,CASSKGRLYGYTF
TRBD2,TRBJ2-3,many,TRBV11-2,TGTGCCAGCAGGAAAGGACTAGCGGGAGATACGCAGTATTTT,CASRKGLAGDTQYF
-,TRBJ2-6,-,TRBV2,TGTGCCAGCAGCGGTGTGCGTTCTGGGGCCAACGTCCTGACTTTC,CASSGVRSGANVLTF
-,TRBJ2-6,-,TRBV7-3,TGCGCCAGCAGCCTGCGCTCCGGGACTTTTTCCTCTGGCGCCAACGTCCTGACTTTC,CASSLRSGTFSSGANVLTF
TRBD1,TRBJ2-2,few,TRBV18,TGTGCCAGCTCACCCAAAACACAAGACAGGGGGCGCATCGGGGAGCTGTTTTTT,CASSPKTQDRGRIGELFF
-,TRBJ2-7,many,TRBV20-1,TGCAGTGCTACCGGGGGCCGCATTGGGGAGCAGTACTTC,CSATGGRIGEQYF
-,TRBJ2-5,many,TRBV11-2,TGTGCCAGCAGCTTAGCCTTTGGAATAGCAGGGGAGACCCAGTACTTC,CASSLAFGIAGETQYF
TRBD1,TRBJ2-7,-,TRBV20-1,TGCAGTGCTAGAGCTCGGACAGGGCTTACCCACGAGCAGTACTTC,CSARARTGLTHEQYF
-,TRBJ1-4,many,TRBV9,TGTGCCAGTCAGGCAGGGCCGGATGAAAAACTGTTTTTT,CASQAGPDEKLFF
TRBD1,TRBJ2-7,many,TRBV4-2,TGTGCCAGCAGCCAAGACCGGACAGGGGCATACGAGCAGTACTTC,CASSQDRTGAYEQYF
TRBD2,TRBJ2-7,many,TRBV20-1,TGCAGTGCGTGGCTAGCGGGGGACGAGCAGTACTTC,CSAWLAGDEQYF